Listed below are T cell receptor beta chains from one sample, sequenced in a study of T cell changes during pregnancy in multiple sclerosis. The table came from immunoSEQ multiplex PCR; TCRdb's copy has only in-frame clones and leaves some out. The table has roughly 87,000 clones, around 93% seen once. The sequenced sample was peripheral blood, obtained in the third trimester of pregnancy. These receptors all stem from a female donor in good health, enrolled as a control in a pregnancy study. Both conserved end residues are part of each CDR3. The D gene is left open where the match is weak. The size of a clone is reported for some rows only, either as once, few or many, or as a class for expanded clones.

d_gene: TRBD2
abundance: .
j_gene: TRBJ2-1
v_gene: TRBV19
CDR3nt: TGTGCCAGTAGTATGGGGGCGGGAGGATCCTACAATGAGCAGTTCTTC
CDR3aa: CASSMGAGGSYNEQFF

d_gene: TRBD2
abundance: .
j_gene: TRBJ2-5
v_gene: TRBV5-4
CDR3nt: TGTGCCAGCAGCGGGGCGGGGGGGACAGAGACCCAGTACTTC
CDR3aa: CASSGAGGTETQYF

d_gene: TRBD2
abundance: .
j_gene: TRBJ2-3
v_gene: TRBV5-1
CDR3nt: TGCGCCAGCAGCTTGGTCCTAGCGGGGAGCACAGATACGCAGTATTTT
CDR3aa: CASSLVLAGSTDTQYF

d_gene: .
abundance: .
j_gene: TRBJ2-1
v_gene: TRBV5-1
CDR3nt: TGCGCCAGCAGCTTGTCTGGCGGGCGGACTTGGGATGAGCAGTTCTTC
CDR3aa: CASSLSGGRTWDEQFF

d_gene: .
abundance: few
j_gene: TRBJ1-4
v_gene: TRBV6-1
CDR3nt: TGTGCCAGCAGTGGGGAGACAACTAATGAAAAACTGTTTTTT
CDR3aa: CASSGETTNEKLFF

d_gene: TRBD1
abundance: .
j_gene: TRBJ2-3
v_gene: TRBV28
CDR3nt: TGTGCCAGCAGCACGACCGGGACAGATGGCACAGATACGCAGTATTTT
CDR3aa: CASSTTGTDGTDTQYF

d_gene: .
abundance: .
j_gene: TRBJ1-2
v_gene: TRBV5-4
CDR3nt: TGTGCCAGCAGCCCCTCAGGGGATTCCTTCTATGGCTACACCTTC
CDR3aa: CASSPSGDSFYGYTF

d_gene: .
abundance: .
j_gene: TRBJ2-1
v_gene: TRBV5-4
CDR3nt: TGTGCCAGCAGCTTGATTGGGAGGAACAATGAGCAGTTCTTC
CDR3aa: CASSLIGRNNEQFF

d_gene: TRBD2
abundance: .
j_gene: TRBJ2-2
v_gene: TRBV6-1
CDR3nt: TGTGCCAGCAGTGAAATCAAGCGGGATTTAGCCGGGGAGCTGTTTTTT
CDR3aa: CASSEIKRDLAGELFF

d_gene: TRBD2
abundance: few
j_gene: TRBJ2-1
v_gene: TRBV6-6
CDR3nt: TGTGCCAGCAGCCCCGGACTAGCGCGCTCCTACAATGAGCAGTTCTTC
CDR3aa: CASSPGLARSYNEQFF

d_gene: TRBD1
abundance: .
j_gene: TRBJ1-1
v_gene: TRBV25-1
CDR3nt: TGTGCCAGCAGTGTGCACAGGGGAGGCACTGAAGCTTTCTTT
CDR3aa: CASSVHRGGTEAFF

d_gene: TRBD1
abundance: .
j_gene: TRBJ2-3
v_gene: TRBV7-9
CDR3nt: TGTGCCAGCAGCAACGACAGGGTAACAGATACGCAGTATTTT
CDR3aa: CASSNDRVTDTQYF

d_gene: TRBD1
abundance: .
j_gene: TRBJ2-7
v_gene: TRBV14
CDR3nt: TGTGCCAGCAGTGATGGCAGGGGGTCTGACGAGCAGTACTTC
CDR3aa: CASSDGRGSDEQYF

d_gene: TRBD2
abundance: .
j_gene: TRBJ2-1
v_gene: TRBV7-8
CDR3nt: TGTGCCAGCAGGTCGGGGAGGGAAGTTGAGCAGTTCTTC
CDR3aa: CASRSGREVEQFF

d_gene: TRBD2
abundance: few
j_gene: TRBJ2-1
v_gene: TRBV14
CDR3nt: TGTGCCAGCAGTCCTAGCGGGAGGGTTTCGTTCTTC
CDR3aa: CASSPSGRVSFF

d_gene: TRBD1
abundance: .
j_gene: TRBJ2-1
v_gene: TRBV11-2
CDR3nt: TGTGCCAGCAGCTCGGGACAGGTCCAACACAATGAGCAGTTCTTC
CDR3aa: CASSSGQVQHNEQFF

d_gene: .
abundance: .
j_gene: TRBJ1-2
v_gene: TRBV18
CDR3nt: TGTGCCAGCTCATTACAGGGAACCTCCTATGGCTACACCTTC
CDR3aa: CASSLQGTSYGYTF

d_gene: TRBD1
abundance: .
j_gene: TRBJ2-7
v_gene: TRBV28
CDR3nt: TGTGCCAGCTCTCGGGACAGTGTTACCTACGAGCAGTACTTC
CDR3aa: CASSRDSVTYEQYF

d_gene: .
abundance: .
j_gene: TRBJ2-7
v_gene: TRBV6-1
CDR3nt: TGTGCCAGCAGTGAAGCGCCAGGGGACTACGAGCAGTACTTC
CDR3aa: CASSEAPGDYEQYF

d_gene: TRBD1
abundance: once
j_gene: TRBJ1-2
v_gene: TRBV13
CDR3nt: TGTGCCAGCAGCCCGCGGGACAGGTCATGGGGCTACACCTTC
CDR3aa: CASSPRDRSWGYTF

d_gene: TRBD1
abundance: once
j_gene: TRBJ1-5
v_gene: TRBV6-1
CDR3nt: TGTGCCAGCAGCGAACGGACAGGGAGCCTTGGGGCCCAGCATTTT
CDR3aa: CASSERTGSLGAQHF

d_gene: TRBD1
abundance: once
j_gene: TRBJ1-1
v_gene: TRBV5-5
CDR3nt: TGTGCCAGCAGCCTGACAGACAGGGCAGCTTTCTTT
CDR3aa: CASSLTDRAAFF

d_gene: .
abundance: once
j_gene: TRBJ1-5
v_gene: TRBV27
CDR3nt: TGTGCCAGGGGGGACATTCGTAGCAATCAGCCCCAGCATTTT
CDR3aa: CARGDIRSNQPQHF

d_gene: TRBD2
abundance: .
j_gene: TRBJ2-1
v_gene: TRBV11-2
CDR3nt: TGTGCCAGCAGCTGGGGGACTAGTGGTGAGCAGTTCTTC
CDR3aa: CASSWGTSGEQFF

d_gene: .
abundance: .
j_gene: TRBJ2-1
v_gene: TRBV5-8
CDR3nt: TGTGCCAGCAGCTTGTCGGGCAGGGCATGGAATGAGCAGTTCTTC
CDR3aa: CASSLSGRAWNEQFF

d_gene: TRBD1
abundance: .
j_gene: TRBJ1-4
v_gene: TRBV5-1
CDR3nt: TGCGCCAGCAGCTTCAGGACAGGGGCAACTGGGGACGAAAAACTGTTTTTT
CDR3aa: CASSFRTGATGDEKLFF

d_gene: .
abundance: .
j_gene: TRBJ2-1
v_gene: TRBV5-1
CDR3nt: TGCGCCAGCAGCTTGATCGCGGGGATCACCTACAATGAGCAGTTCTTC
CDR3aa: CASSLIAGITYNEQFF

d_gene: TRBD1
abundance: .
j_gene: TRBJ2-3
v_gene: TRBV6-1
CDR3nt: TGTGCCAGCAGTGAATATTCCAGACAGGGTGTTCCAGATACGCAGTATTTT
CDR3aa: CASSEYSRQGVPDTQYF

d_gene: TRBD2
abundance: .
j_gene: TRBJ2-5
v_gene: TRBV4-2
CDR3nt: TGTGCCAGCAGCCAAGACAACCTAGAATCGCTAGCGGGAATGTACCAAGAGACCCAGTACTTC
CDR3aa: CASSQDNLESLAGMYQETQYF

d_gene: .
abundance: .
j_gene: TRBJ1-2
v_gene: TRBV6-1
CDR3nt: TGTGCCAGCAGCGGGCGACGGACAGTTAACTATGGCTACACCTTC
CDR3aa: CASSGRRTVNYGYTF

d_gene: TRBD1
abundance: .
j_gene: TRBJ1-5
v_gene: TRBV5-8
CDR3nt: TGTGCCAGCAGCTCCGGGACAGGGGCTACTCAGCCCCAGCATTTT
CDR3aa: CASSSGTGATQPQHF

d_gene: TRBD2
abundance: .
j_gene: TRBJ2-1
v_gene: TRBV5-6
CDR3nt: TGTGCCAGCAGCCCCGGGACTAGCGGGAGGGTTGAGCAGTTCTTC
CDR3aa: CASSPGTSGRVEQFF

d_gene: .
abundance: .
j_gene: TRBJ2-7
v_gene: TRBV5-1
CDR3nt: TGCGCCAGCAGCACCGGGAGTGGGCTCTTCGAGCAGTACTTC
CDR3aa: CASSTGSGLFEQYF

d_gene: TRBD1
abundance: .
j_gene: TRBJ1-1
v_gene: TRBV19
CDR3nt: TGTGCCAGTAGTTCGACAGGGGGACCCTCTGAAGCTTTCTTT
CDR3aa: CASSSTGGPSEAFF

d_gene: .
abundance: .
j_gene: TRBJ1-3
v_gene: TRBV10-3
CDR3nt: TGTGCCATTACGGACAGCTACCTCTCTGGAAACACCATATATTTT
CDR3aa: CAITDSYLSGNTIYF

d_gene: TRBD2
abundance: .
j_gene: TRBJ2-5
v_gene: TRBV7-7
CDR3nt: TGTGCCAGCAGCCAAAGAGTCGGGGGGGAGACCCAGTACTTC
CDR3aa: CASSQRVGGETQYF